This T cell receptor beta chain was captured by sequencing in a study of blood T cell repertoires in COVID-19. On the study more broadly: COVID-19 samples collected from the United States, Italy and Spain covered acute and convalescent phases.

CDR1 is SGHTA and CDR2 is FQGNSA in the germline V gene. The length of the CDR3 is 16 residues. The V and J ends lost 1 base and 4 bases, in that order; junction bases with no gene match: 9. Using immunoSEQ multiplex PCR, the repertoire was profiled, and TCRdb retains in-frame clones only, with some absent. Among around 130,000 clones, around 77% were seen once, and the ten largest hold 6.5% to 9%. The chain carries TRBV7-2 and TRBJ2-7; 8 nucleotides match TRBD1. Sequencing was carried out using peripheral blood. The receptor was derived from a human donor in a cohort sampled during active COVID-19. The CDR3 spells CASSLGLQGAWYEQYF. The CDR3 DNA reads TGTGCCAGCAGCTTAGGTCTTCAGGGGGCCTGGTACGAGCAGTACTTC.